This T cell receptor (beta chain) was sequenced during a study of cytomegalovirus exposure and HLA in healthy donors. General study results and limits: Rare sequences made up most TCRs, while some public TCRs were found in many donors.

On this clone itself: As yet, its antigen is unknown.

Per the germline V gene, CDR1 is MGHRA and CDR2 is YSYEKL. The V segment lost 0 bases and the J segment 2 bases; nucleotides outside the gene matches: 2. This CDR3 is 15 amino acids long. The table came from immunoSEQ multiplex PCR; TCRdb's copy has only in-frame clones and leaves some out. This sample yields some 72,000 clones, of which almost 97% are seen a single time; 1.5% to 2% belongs to the top ten. Sequencing input: PBMCs. V is TRBV4-1 and J is TRBJ2-5, with 8 bases identical to TRBD1. This receptor was taken from a young man in good health and CMV-seropositive. The CDR3 loop reads CASSQEDRVQETQYF. CDR3 sequence (DNA): TGCGCCAGCAGCCAAGAGGACAGGGTGCAAGAGACCCAGTACTTC.